This T cell receptor (beta chain) was sequenced in a study of T cells after yellow fever vaccination. Study as a whole: Fractions of limited cellularity were prepared by means of SMART-Seq v4 Ultra Low Input.

This clonotype was seen more than once but under ten times. From germline, CDR1 is MNHNS and CDR2 SASEGT. The CDR3 is 13 amino acids. V was pared by 6 bases and J by 5 bases, with 11 bases between. TCRdb called the 5' RACE reads again in MiXCR, with one record for every CDR3 protein. The sample has some 670,000 distinct CDR3 sequences; roughly an eighth are singletons. Material: PBMCs, obtained on the day of the yellow fever booster vaccination. This receptor was taken from a man aged 25-40 years who received the YFV17D yellow fever vaccine. The chain is built from TRBV6-1 and TRBJ2-4; possible D gene TRBD1, 5 bases. The CDR3 here is CASRKTDENIQYF. The CDR3 region has the DNA TGTGCCAGCAGGAAGACAGATGAAAACATTCAGTACTTC.